This T cell receptor beta chain was captured by sequencing in a study of T cell responses to AZD1222 COVID-19 vaccine. Study-wide points: White British ancestry dominated among donors, who included more females, and clonal diversity was possibly underestimated. Rises in breadth and depth of Spike-specific TCRs came after two AZD1222 doses. Repertoire sampling happened only post peak T cell response.

Produced via immunoSEQ multiplex PCR; TCRdb's table is partial and in-frame only. The table records under 140,000 clones, around 90% of them present only once. Trimming removed 5 bases from V and 6 bases from J, with 19 bases in between. CDR3 length: 15 amino acids. Looked up from germline, CDR1 is LGHDT and CDR2 is YNNKEL (reference sequence). Second-dose timings of about 4 or about 12 weeks were pooled. In the case of this clone: What it recognizes is unknown.

The TCR originated in an adult who received the AZD1222 COVID-19 vaccine. Sequencing was performed on peripheral blood, taken 28 days after the second AZD1222 dose. The chain uses TRBV3-1 (or the pseudogene TRBV3-2) and TRBJ1-2; unclear D gene. The CDR3 loop reads CASSEPGGVKDGYTF. For the CDR3, the DNA is TGTGCCAGCAGCGAACCGGGCGGGGTCAAGGATGGCTACACCTTC.